The T cell receptor (beta chain) under discussion was sequenced for a study of CD8+ T cells in alopecia areata. The wider study: Treated individuals took tofacitinib by mouth, 5 to 10 mg twice daily. Study observations and caveats: While tofacitinib was given, many expanded lesional clones persisted in scalp and blood.

After isolation, RNA underwent reverse transcription to generate cDNA as the sequencing template. Data came from immunoSEQ multiplex PCR; TCRdb stores just in-frame clones and leaves some out. Of about 200,000 clones in the sample, about two fifths were seen once. In regard to this clone: Its antigen is unknown.

Treatment here: oral pan-JAK inhibitor, 5-10 mg twice daily. There are 15 residues in the CDR3. V shed 6 bases and J 2 bases; nucleotides not matched to a gene: 2. The germline CDR1 and CDR2 sequences are SNHLY and FYNNEI. Sequences were derived from CD4+ T cells sorted from blood, sampled around week 34, from a patient treated with tofacitinib. This TCR derives from a human donor with alopecia areata. This chain connects TRBV2 to TRBJ2-2; 11 bases agree with TRBD1. The chain's CDR3 is CASRGTGGNTGELFF. The CDR3 coding sequence is TGTGCCAGCAGGGGGACAGGGGGTAACACCGGGGAGCTGTTTTTT.